This T cell receptor beta chain was identified in a study of radiotherapy plus CTLA-4 blockade in lung cancer. The study, taken as a whole, reports: Tumor-origin TCR clones grew in blood after radiotherapy plus ipilimumab.

TCRdb's copy holds only in-frame clones and misses some; the assay was immunoSEQ multiplex PCR. The sample yields tens of thousands of clones, approximately 86% seen once. A word on this clone: The antigen remains unidentified.

The study treated chemo-refractory metastatic non-small-cell lung cancer patients with focal radiation plus ipilimumab CTLA-4 blockade. V was pared by 0 bases and J by 3 bases, with 12 bases of the junction left unmatched. The germline gives CDR1 MGHRA, CDR2 YSYEKL. The CDR3 extends over 18 amino acids. Material: peripheral blood, obtained from a patient treated with radiotherapy plus ipilimumab. J is TRBJ2-3 and V is TRBV4-1; TRBD1 agrees at 7 bases. This TCR came from a human donor with non-small cell lung cancer who had a partial response to radiotherapy plus ipilimumab. For the CDR3, the DNA is TGCGCCAGCAGCCAAGATGGGCAGGGGGAAGGTCGGACAGATACGCAGTATTTT. Translation: CASSQDGQGEGRTDTQYF.